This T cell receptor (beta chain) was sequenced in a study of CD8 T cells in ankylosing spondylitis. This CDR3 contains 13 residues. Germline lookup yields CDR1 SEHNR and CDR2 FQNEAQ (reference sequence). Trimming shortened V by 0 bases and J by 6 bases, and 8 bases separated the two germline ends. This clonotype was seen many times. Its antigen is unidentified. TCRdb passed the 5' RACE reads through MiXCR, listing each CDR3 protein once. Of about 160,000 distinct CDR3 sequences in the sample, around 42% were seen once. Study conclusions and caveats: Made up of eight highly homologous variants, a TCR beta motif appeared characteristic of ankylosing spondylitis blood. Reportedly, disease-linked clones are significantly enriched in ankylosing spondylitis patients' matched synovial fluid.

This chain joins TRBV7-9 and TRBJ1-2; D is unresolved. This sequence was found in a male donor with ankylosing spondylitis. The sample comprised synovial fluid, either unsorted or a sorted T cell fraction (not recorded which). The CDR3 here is CASSLAPMDGYTF. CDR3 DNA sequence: TGTGCCAGCAGCTTAGCCCCGATGGATGGCTACACCTTC.